This TCR beta chain was recorded in a study of a mutant IDH1 vaccine in newly diagnosed glioma. Study-wide context: Treated patients showed a male proportion of around 60%, a female proportion of around 40%, and a mean age of about 44 years. Regarding the study as a whole: The occurrence of vaccine-induced immune responses was seen in 80% to 95% of patients.

Details on this clone: What it binds is not known.

Time point specified: week 11, during vaccination. Alongside topical imiquimod, each dose of vaccine comprised 300 ug of mutant IDH1 20-mer peptide. Sequencing used immunoSEQ multiplex PCR; TCRdb keeps in-frame clones, though not all of them. Among about 24,000 clones listed, 79% were seen once. Germline CDR1 is MGHDK and CDR2 is SYGVNS. The CDR3 loop spans 16 amino acids. Trimming took 1 base from V and 0 from J, leaving 10 bases between them. The specimen was PBMCs, collected from a glioma patient whose treatment included an IDH1 peptide vaccine. This sequence joins TRBV25-1 and TRBJ2-4; either TRBD1 or TRBD2 may supply D (5 bases each). This sequence was found in a man between 35 and 55 years old with glioma. CDR3 loop: CASSEWGRGAKNIQYF. The CDR3 DNA reads TGTGCCAGCAGTGAATGGGGCCGGGGAGCCAAAAACATTCAGTACTTC. The variable domain in full, with the rest retrieved from reference TRBV25-1 and TRBJ2-4, is EADIYQTPRYLVIGTGKKITLECSQTMGHDKMYWYQQDPGMELHLIHYSYGVNSTEKGDLSSESTVSRIRTEHFPLTLESARPSHTSQYLCASSEWGRGAKNIQYFGAGTRLSVL.